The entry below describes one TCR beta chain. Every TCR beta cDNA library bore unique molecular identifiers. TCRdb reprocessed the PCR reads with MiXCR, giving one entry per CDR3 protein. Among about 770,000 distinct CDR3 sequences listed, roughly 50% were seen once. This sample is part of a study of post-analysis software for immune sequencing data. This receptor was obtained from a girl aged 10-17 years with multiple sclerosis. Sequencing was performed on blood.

In nucleotides, the CDR3 is TGTGCCACCAGTGATTTGCTGGCGGGAGGGGTGAATGAGCAGTTCTTC. Its protein is CATSDLLAGGVNEQFF. The genes are TRBV24-1 and TRBJ2-1; 9 bases are a match to TRBD2. V lost 0 bases and J lost 7; bases outside the gene matches: 6. The CDR3 consists of 16 residues. Germline V gene lookup returns CDR1 KGHDR and CDR2 SFDVKD.